Below are 26 T cell receptor beta chains sequenced from a single sample in a study of human thymus T cells (dated by TCRdb to about 2020). Thymus tissue was obtained as surgical resects removed during corrective cardiac surgery. The library relied on the immunoSEQ multiplex PCR assay. TCRdb stores this immuneACCESS table with in-frame sequences only. Part of the clones is absent; in the studies checked, under half of the shortfall reflects unresolved V genes, and no reason is known for the rest. The sample table holds some 72,000 clones, of which just over 95% were seen once. The ten largest clonotypes hold just over 0.03% of the sample. Sample: thymus tissue. The receptor source for this set is a boy in the first two years of life with a congenital heart defect but otherwise immunologically healthy.

J is TRBJ2-4 and V is TRBV7-9; TRBD2 matches at 9 bases. Germline V gene data show CDR1 as SEHNR and CDR2 as FQNEAQ (reference sequence). V gave up 2 bases and J gave up 0 bases; unmatched junction bases: 8. The CDR3 has 18 residues. The CDR3 region is CASSLTREGPLAKNIQYF. The CDR3, as DNA: TGTGCCAGCAGCTTAACGCGGGAGGGCCCTCTAGCCAAAAACATTCAGTACTTC.

The V and J genes are TRBV28 and TRBJ2-5; no definite D call. There are 15 residues in the CDR3. Trimming removed 5 bases at V and 2 bases at J, with 15 bases between. Germline loops: CDR1 MDHEN, CDR2 SYDVKM. The CDR3 sequence is CASSPFLYLQETQYF. The CDR3 nucleotides are TGTGCCAGCAGTCCATTCCTCTATTTACAAGAGACCCAGTACTTC.

The chain employs TRBV7-2 and TRBJ2-5; no firm D call. V was pared by 1 base and J by 1 base, with 13 bases between. This CDR3 is built from 16 residues. Germline V gene sequence: CDR1 SGHTA, CDR2 FQGNSA. DNA of the CDR3: TGTGCCAGCAGCTTAGTCGTCATAGGCTTCCAAGAGACCCAGTACTTC. It yields the protein CASSLVVIGFQETQYF.

This chain joins TRBV7-6 and TRBJ2-7, with TRBD1 matching over 8 bases. This CDR3 contains 13 residues. CDR1 SGHVS and CDR2 FNYEAQ come from the germline V gene. V gave up 4 bases and J gave up 9 bases; unmatched junction bases: 8. The CDR3 region has the DNA TGTGCCAGCAGCTCCGGACAGGGTCCAGTGCAGTACTTC. Protein sequence: CASSSGQGPVQYF.

The V call is TRBV5-1, the J call TRBJ2-7, with TRBD2 as a possible D gene (7 bases). Germline V gene data show CDR1 as SGHRS and CDR2 as YFSETQ. Trimming shortened V by 0 bases and J by 3 bases, and 10 bases separated the two germline ends. This CDR3 is 14 amino acids long. The CDR3 DNA reads as TGCGCCAGCAGCTTGGAAGGGGGGGTCTACGAGCAGTACTTC. Amino acid sequence: CASSLEGGVYEQYF.

V usage is TRBV5-1 and J usage is TRBJ1-3; D possibly corresponds to TRBD1 (5 bases). From germline, CDR1 is SGHRS and CDR2 YFSETQ. The CDR3 contains 15 residues. Deletions cut 3 bases from V and 0 bases from J, with 10 bases between. CDR3 amino acids: CASSSQGSSGNTIYF. In DNA form, the CDR3 reads TGCGCCAGCAGCTCCCAGGGAAGCTCTGGAAACACCATATATTTT.

The chain combines TRBV11-2 with TRBJ2-7, with 7 bases lining up with TRBD2. Germline lookup yields CDR1 SGHAT and CDR2 FQNNGV. The CDR3 spans 14 residues. J gave up 5 bases and V 0 bases, and 4 bases lay outside the gene matches. CDR3 amino acids: CASSLDLGGDEQYF. The CDR3 DNA reads as TGTGCCAGCAGCTTAGATTTGGGAGGGGACGAGCAGTACTTC.

The chain links TRBV5-4 to TRBJ1-1, with 10 bases aligning to TRBD1. This CDR3 comprises 20 residues. J lost 1 base, V lost 4 bases, and 19 bases had no gene match. CDR1 and CDR2 from the germline V gene are SGHNT and YYREEE (reference sequence). The CDR3 spells CASSPLTLRGQGFKNTEAFF. DNA of the CDR3: TGTGCCAGCAGCCCCTTAACATTACGGGGACAGGGGTTTAAGAACACTGAAGCTTTCTTT. Variable domain in full (rest from reference TRBV5-4 and TRBJ1-1): ETGVTQSPTHLIKTRGQQVTLRCSSQSGHNTVSWYQQALGQGPQFIFQYYREEENGRGNFPPRFSGLQFPNYSSELNVNALELDDSALYLCASSPLTLRGQGFKNTEAFFGQGTRLTVV.

The genes are TRBV5-6 and TRBJ2-7; a possible D gene is TRBD2 (5 bases). Germline V gene lookup returns CDR1 SGHDT and CDR2 YYEEEE. The germline V and J ends were trimmed by 1 base and 0 bases, with 20 bases remaining between them. The CDR3 has 18 amino acids. The CDR3 region is CASSLNGGPLRSSYEQYF. DNA for the CDR3: TGTGCCAGCAGCTTGAATGGAGGACCCCTCAGGAGCTCCTACGAGCAGTACTTC.

The genes are TRBV2 and TRBJ2-7, with a possible D match to TRBD2 (5 bases). Trimming took 4 bases from V and 12 from J, leaving 16 bases between them. The CDR3 extends over 12 amino acids. The germline V gene encodes CDR1 SNHLY and CDR2 FYNNEI. The CDR3 DNA is TGTGCCAGCAGTGCGGGTCGGACTGATCCGTACTTC. Translating it yields CASSAGRTDPYF.

The chain has TRBV4-2 and TRBJ1-2; possible D gene TRBD1, 5 bases. Germline values: CDR1 LGHNA, CDR2 YNFKEQ. There are 15 residues in the CDR3. V was shortened by 0 bases and J by 6 bases, with 14 bases between the two germline ends. Written as DNA, the CDR3 is TGTGCCAGCAGCCAAGATTGGGGGGGAGGGGATGGCTACACCTTC. It yields the protein CASSQDWGGGDGYTF.

The V call is TRBV2, the J call TRBJ2-7, with D perhaps TRBD1 (6 bases). Germline CDR1 is SNHLY and CDR2 is FYNNEI. This CDR3 comprises 14 residues. Trimming pared 2 bases from V and 0 bases from J, leaving 8 bases between. In DNA, the CDR3 is TGTGCCAGCAGTGAAACAGGGCACTCCTACGAGCAGTACTTC. Translated, it gives CASSETGHSYEQYF.

The V and J genes are TRBV7-7 and TRBJ2-7; TRBD1 matches 8 bases. The germline gives CDR1 SSHAT, CDR2 FNYEAQ (reference sequence). J lost 3 bases, V lost 5 bases, and 3 bases had no gene match. This CDR3 has 13 amino acids. CDR3 in DNA: TGTGCCAGCAGCACAGGACAGGGCTACGAGCAGTACTTC. This translates into CASSTGQGYEQYF.

CDR3 bases: TGTGCCAGCAGCCCCCAACTGGACAGCCCTACGAACACCGGGGAGCTGTTTTTT. Residues: CASSPQLDSPTNTGELFF. The chain is built from TRBV14 and TRBJ2-2; the D gene is possibly TRBD1 (6 bases). From germline, CDR1 is SGHDN and CDR2 FVKESK. This CDR3 region has 18 residues. Trimming removed 4 bases from V and 0 bases from J, with 18 bases in between.

A few counts support this clone. The chain uses TRBV6-5 and TRBJ1-2; a possible D gene is TRBD1 (6 bases). The CDR3 is 13 residues long. V was trimmed by 6 bases and J by 7 bases, leaving 15 bases between them. From germline, CDR1 is MNHEY and CDR2 SVGAGI. The CDR3 nucleotides are TGTGCCAGCAGGGGTGCGGGGGCCTCTGGCTACACCTTC. Translating gives CASRGAGASGYTF.

This chain uses TRBV28 with TRBJ1-1; D may be TRBD1 (5 bases). Trimming pared 4 bases from V and 0 bases from J, leaving 12 bases between. From germline, CDR1 is MDHEN and CDR2 SYDVKM. The CDR3 runs 15 residues. The CDR3 sequence is CASSSAGGLNTEAFF. CDR3 sequence (DNA): TGTGCCAGCAGTTCTGCCGGGGGGTTGAACACTGAAGCTTTCTTT.

This rearrangement joins TRBV19 to TRBJ1-4; maybe TRBD1 (6 bases). Trimming pared 5 bases from V and 4 bases from J, leaving 20 bases between. Germline lookup yields CDR1 LNHDA and CDR2 SQIVND (reference sequence). The CDR3 spans 17 residues. The CDR3, as DNA: TGTGCCAGTAGTCTGGACAGACCCGGTCCATTTAATGAAAAACTGTTTTTT. It specifies CASSLDRPGPFNEKLFF.

The chain links TRBV30 to TRBJ1-6, with TRBD1 as a possible D gene (5 bases). Germline V CDR1 and CDR2: GTSNPN, SVGIG (reference sequence). Trimming pared 3 bases from V and 0 bases from J, leaving 18 bases between. The CDR3 contains 18 residues. The CDR3 spells CAWSRGGEPLSYNSPLHF. CDR3 sequence (DNA): TGTGCCTGGAGCCGGGGGGGAGAACCACTCTCCTATAATTCACCCCTCCACTTT.

CDR3 sequence (DNA): TGTGCCAGCAGCCAAGATTTCGTAGGAGCTTCTCCCTCCTACGAGCAGTACTTC. Its protein is CASSQDFVGASPSYEQYF. This rearrangement joins TRBV14 to TRBJ2-7; D not certain. Germline loops: CDR1 SGHDN, CDR2 FVKESK. CDR3 length: 18 residues. The ends were cut back, 0 bases at V and 0 bases at J, with 18 bases in the middle.

This chain's CDR3 is CASSEVTSGDSTDTQYF. For the CDR3, the DNA is TGTGCCAGCAGTGAAGTGACTAGCGGGGACAGCACAGATACGCAGTATTTT. This chain connects TRBV6-1 to TRBJ2-3; TRBD2 matches at 11 bases. Germline V gene data show CDR1 as MNHNS and CDR2 as SASEGT. The CDR3 spans 17 residues. Germline trimming cut 1 base from V and 0 bases from J; bases unmatched to any gene: 3.

The V call is TRBV2, the J call TRBJ1-2, with TRBD1 identical over 7 bases. Germline V gene data show CDR1 as SNHLY and CDR2 as FYNNEI. Trimming cost V 5 bases and J 4 bases; bases outside gene matches: 1. This CDR3 contains 12 residues. The CDR3 reads CASSPGGYGYTF. Here the CDR3 DNA reads TGTGCCAGCAGTCCAGGGGGCTATGGCTACACCTTC.

The chain joins TRBV5-6 to TRBJ2-1, with D perhaps given as TRBD1 or TRBD2 (5 bases each). Between the trimmed V and J ends, which lost 1 base and 4 bases, there was a span of 15 bases. Germline CDR1 reads SGHDT; CDR2 reads YYEEEE. This CDR3 comprises 16 residues. The CDR3, as DNA: TGTGCCAGCAGCTTGAGCCAGGGACCCTCATACAATGAGCAGTTCTTC. It yields the protein CASSLSQGPSYNEQFF.

V is TRBV7-2 and J is TRBJ2-5; 11 bases are shared with TRBD1. The V and J ends lost 5 bases and 6 bases, in that order; junction bases with no gene match: 8. CDR1 and CDR2 (germline): SGHTA, FQGNSA. CDR3 length equals 15 residues. CDR3 DNA: TGTGCCAGCAGCCGAGGGACAGGGGGTTCAAAGACCCAGTACTTC. Its protein is CASSRGTGGSKTQYF.

This chain links TRBV5-4 with TRBJ1-1; 8 nucleotides align to TRBD1. The CDR3 runs 20 residues. Looked up from germline, CDR1 is SGHNT and CDR2 is YYREEE (reference sequence). After removal of 5 bases from V and 1 base from J, the junction contained 22 bases not matched to a gene. The CDR3 DNA reads TGTGCCAGCAGTTACAACGACAGGGGAGGCGGCTTAGGGACGAACACTGAAGCTTTCTTT. Translated, it gives CASSYNDRGGGLGTNTEAFF.

The sample holds one count of this clone. The genes are TRBV5-1 and TRBJ2-5, with 10 bases aligning to TRBD2. CDR1 and CDR2 (germline): SGHRS, YFSETQ. V shed 4 bases and J 1 base; nucleotides not matched to a gene: 7. The CDR3 extends over 16 amino acids. This chain's CDR3 is CASSTSGRVLQETQYF. CDR3 in DNA: TGCGCCAGCAGCACCAGCGGGAGGGTCCTCCAAGAGACCCAGTACTTC.

The chain employs TRBV2 and TRBJ2-1; TRBD1 matches at 12 bases. The trim removed 2 bases at V and 6 bases at J, leaving 11 bases unmatched. The CDR3 is made up of 18 amino acids. Per germline, CDR1 SNHLY and CDR2 FYNNEI. The CDR3 reads CASSEIPWDRGPFNEQFF. For the CDR3, the DNA is TGTGCCAGCAGTGAAATCCCGTGGGACAGGGGGCCCTTCAATGAGCAGTTCTTC.